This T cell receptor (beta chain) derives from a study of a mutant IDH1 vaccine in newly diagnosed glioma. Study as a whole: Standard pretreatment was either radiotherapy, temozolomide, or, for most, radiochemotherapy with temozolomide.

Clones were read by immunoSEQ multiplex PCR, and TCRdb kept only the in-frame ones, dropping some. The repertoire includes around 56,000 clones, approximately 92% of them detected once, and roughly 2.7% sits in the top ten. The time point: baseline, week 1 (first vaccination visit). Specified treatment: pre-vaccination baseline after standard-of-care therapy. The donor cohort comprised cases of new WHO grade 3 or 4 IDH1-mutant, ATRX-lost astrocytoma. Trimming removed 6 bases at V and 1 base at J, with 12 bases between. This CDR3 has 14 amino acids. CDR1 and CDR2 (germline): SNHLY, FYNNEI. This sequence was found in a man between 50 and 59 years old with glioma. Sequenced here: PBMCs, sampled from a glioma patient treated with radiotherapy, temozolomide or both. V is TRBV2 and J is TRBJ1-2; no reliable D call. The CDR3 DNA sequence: TGTGCCAGCAGGGAACCAGGCCGTAACTATGGCTACACCTTC. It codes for CASREPGRNYGYTF.